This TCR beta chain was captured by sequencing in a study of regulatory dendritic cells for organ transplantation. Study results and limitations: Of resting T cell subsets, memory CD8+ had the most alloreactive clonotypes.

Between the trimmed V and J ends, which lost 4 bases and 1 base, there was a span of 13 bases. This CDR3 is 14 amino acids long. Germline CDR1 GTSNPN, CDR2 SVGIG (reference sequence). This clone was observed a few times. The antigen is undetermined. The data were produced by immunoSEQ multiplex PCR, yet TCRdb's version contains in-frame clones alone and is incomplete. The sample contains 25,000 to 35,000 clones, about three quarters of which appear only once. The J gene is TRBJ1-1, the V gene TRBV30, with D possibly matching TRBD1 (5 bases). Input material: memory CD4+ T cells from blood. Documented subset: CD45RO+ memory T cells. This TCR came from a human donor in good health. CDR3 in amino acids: CAWTDHRPNTEAFF. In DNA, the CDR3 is TGTGCCTGGACCGATCACAGGCCGAACACTGAAGCTTTCTTT.